This T cell receptor beta chain was identified during a study of blood T cells in healthy people across ages. Looking at the study overall: Per every two T cells, about one barcoded beta molecule was captured by template switching.

With a J-beta primer mix and a sample-barcoded 5' primer, a second PCR ran about 7 to 12 cycles. Each cDNA molecule, via a template-switch adaptor with 12 random nucleotides, was tagged. Each single sample gave us at least 3 million CDR3-containing paired-end reads. TCRdb fed the 5' RACE reads into MiXCR, producing one record per CDR3 protein. The top ten clones hold roughly 25% of a sample with about 830,000 distinct CDR3 sequences, less than 80% of them seen once. Regarding this clonotype: Its specificity is unknown.

Findings of the study overall: Unsorted PBMCs prevented conclusive naive versus antigen-experienced comparison.

The CDR3 length is 15 residues. From germline, CDR1 is KGHSH and CDR2 LQKENI. Trimming took off 1 base at V and 6 bases at J, with 15 bases between the two ends. The sequence derives from a man aged 25 to 40 in good health. V gene TRBV18 combines with J gene TRBJ1-2; the D is unclear. The sequencing input was blood. The CDR3 DNA sequence: TGTGCCAGCTCACCACAGCCCGACACACGAAATGGCTACACCTTC. Translating it yields CASSPQPDTRNGYTF.